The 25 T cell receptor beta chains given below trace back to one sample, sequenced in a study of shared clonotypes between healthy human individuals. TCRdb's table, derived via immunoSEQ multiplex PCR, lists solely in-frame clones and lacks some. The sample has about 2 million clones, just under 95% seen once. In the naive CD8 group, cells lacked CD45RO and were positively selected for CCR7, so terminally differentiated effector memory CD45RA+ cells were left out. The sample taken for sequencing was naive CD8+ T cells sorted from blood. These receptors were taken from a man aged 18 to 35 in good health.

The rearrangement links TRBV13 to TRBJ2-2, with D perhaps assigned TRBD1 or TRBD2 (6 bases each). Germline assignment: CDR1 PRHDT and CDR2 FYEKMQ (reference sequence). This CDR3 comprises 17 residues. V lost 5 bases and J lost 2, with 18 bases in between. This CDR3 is CASSPGGGRINTGELFF. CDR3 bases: TGTGCCAGCAGCCCCGGTGGGGGGCGCATAAACACCGGGGAGCTGTTTTTT. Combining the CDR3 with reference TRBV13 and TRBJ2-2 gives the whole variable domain AAGVIQSPRHLIKEKRETATLKCYPIPRHDTVYWYQQGPGQDPQFLISFYEKMQSDKGSIPDRFSAQQFSDYHSELNMSSLELGDSALYFCASSPGGGRINTGELFFGEGSRLTVL.

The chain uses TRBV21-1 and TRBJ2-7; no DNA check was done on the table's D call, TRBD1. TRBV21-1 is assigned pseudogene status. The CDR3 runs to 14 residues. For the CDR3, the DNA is TGTGCCACCACCGGGACAGGGTATTTCTACGAGCAGTACTTC. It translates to CATTGTGYFYEQYF.

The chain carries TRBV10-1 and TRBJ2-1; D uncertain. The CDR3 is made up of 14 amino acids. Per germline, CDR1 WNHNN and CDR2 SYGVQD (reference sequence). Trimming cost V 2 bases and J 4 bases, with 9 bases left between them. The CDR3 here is CASSEDPPYNEQFF. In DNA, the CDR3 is TGCGCCAGCAGTGAGGACCCACCGTACAATGAGCAGTTCTTC.

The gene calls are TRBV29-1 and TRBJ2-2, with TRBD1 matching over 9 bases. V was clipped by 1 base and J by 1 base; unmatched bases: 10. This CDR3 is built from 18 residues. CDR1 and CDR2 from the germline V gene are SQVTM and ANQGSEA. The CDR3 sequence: CSVEAPFRTGVNTGELFF. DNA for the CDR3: TGCAGCGTTGAAGCCCCTTTTCGGACAGGGGTGAACACCGGGGAGCTGTTTTTT.

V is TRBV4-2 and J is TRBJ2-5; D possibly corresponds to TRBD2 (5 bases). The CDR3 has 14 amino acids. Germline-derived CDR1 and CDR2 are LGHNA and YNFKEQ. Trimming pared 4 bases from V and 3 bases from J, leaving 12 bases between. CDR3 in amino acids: CASSLPGIEETQYF. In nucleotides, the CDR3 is TGTGCCAGCAGCCTGCCCGGGATAGAAGAGACCCAGTACTTC.

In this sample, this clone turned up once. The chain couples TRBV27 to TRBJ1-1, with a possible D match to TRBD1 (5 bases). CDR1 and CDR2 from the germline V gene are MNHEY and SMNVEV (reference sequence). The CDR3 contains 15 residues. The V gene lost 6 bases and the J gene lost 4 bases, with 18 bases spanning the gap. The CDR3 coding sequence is TGTGCCAGCAGCCTGGGAGGAGGGACTGCCACTGAAGCTTTCTTT. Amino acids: CASSLGGGTATEAFF.

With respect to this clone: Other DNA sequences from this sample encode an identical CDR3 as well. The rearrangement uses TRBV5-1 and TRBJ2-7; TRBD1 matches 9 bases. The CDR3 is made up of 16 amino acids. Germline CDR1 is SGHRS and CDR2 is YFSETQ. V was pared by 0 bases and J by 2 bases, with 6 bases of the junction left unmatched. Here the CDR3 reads CASSLGPGTGTYEQYF. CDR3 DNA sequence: TGCGCCAGCAGCTTGGGCCCCGGGACAGGGACCTACGAGCAGTACTTC. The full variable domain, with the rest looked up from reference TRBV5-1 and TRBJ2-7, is KAGVTQTPRYLIKTRGQQVTLSCSPISGHRSVSWYQQTPGQGLQFLFEYFSETQRNKGNFPGRFSGRQFSNSRSEMNVSTLELGDSALYLCASSLGPGTGTYEQYFGPGTRLTVT.

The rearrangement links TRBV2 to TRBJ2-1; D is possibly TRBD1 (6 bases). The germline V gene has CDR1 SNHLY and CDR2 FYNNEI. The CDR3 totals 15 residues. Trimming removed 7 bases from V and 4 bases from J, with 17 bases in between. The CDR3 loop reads CASTGSLDRYNEQFF. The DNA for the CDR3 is TGTGCCAGCACTGGCTCCTTAGACAGGTACAATGAGCAGTTCTTC.

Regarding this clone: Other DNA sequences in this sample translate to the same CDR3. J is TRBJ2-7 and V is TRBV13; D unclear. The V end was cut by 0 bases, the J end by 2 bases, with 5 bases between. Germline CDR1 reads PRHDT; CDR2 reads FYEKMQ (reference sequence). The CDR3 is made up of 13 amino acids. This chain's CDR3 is CASSLGSTYEQYF. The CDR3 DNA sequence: TGTGCCAGCAGCTTAGGGAGTACCTACGAGCAGTACTTC.

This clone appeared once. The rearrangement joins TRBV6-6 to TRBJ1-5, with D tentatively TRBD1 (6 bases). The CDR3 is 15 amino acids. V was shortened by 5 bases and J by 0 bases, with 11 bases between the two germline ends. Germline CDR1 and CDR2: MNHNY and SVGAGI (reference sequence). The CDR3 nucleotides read TGTGCCAGCAGTCCGTACAGGGCTAGCAATCAGCCCCAGCATTTT. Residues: CASSPYRASNQPQHF.

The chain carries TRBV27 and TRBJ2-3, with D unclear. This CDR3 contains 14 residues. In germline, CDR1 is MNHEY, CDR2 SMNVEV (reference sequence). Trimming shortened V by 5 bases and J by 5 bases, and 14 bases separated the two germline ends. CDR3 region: CASSAEPSGDTQYF. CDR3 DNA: TGTGCCAGCAGTGCGGAGCCCTCCGGAGATACGCAGTATTTT.

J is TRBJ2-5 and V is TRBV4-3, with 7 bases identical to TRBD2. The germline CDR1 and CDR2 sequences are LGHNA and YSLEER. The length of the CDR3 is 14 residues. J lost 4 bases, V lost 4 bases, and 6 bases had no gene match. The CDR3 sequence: CASSPSGEAETQYF. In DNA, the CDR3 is TGCGCCAGCAGCCCAAGCGGGGAGGCAGAGACCCAGTACTTC.

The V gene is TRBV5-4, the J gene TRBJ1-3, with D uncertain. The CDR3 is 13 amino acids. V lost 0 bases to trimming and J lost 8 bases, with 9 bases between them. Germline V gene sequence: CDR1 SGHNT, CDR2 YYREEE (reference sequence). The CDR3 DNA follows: TGTGCCAGCAGCTTGGTAAATGAAGACACCATATATTTT. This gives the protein CASSLVNEDTIYF.

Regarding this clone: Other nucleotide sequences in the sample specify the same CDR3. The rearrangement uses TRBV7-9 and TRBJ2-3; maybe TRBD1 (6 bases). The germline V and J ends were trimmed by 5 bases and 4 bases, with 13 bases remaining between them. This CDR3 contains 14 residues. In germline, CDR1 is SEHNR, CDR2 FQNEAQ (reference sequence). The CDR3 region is CASSLRGIADTQYF. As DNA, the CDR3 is TGTGCCAGCAGCCTTAGGGGGATAGCAGATACGCAGTATTTT.

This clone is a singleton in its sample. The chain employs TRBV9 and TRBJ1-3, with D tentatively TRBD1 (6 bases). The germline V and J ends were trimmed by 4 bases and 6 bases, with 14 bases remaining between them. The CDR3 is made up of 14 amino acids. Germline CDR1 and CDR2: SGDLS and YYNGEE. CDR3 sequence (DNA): TGTGCCAGCAGCCCCCCCGGGGGCGAAAACACCATATATTTT. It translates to CASSPPGGENTIYF.

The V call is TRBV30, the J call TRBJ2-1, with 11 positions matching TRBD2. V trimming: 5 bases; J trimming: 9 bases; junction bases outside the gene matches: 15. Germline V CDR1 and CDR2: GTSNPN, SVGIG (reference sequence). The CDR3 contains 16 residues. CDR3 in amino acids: CAWGWATSGVEGEQFF. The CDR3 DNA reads TGTGCCTGGGGTTGGGCGACTAGCGGGGTAGAGGGTGAGCAGTTCTTC.

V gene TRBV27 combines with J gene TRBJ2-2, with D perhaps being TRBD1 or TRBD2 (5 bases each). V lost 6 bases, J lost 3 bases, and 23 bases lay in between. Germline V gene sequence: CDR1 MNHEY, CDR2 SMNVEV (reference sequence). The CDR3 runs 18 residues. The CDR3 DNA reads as TGTGCCAGCAGCTATGTAAAAGTCATACCGGGACACACCGGGGAGCTGTTTTTT. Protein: CASSYVKVIPGHTGELFF.

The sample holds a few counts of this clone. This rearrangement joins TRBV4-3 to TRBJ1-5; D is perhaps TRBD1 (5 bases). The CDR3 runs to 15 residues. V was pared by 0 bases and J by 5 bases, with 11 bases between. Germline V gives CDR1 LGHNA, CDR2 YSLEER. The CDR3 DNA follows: TGCGCCAGCAGCCAAGAGGAAGGGGAGGATCAGCCCCAGCATTTT. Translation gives CASSQEEGEDQPQHF.

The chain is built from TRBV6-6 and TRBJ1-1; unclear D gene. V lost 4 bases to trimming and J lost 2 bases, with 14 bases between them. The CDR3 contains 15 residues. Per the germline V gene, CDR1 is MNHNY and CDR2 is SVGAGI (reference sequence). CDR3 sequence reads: CASSFRNDYNTEAFF. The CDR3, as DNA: TGTGCCAGCAGTTTCCGAAATGACTATAACACTGAAGCTTTCTTT.

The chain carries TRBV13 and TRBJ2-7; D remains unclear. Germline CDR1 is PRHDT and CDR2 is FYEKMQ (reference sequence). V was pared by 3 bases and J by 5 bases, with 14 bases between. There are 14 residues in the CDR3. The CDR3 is CASSFVQQPNEQYF. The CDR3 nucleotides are TGTGCCAGCAGCTTCGTCCAACAGCCCAACGAGCAGTACTTC.

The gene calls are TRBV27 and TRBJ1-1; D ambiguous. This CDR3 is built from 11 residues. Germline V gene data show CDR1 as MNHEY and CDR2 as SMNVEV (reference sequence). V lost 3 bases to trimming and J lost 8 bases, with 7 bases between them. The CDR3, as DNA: TGTGCCAGCAGTTTTCAGGAGGAAGCTTTCTTT. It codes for CASSFQEEAFF.

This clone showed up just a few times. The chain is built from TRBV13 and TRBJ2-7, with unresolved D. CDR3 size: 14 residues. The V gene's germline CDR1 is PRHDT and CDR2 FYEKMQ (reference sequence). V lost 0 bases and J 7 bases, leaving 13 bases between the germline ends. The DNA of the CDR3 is TGTGCCAGCAGCTTAGGCCACTCCTTGGGAGAGCAGTACTTC. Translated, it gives CASSLGHSLGEQYF.

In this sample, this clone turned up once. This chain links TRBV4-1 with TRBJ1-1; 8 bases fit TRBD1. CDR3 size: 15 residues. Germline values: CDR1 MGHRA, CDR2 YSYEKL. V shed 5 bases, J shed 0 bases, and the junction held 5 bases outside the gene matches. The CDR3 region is CASSSWTGMNTEAFF. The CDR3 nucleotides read TGCGCCAGCAGCTCCTGGACAGGGATGAACACTGAAGCTTTCTTT.

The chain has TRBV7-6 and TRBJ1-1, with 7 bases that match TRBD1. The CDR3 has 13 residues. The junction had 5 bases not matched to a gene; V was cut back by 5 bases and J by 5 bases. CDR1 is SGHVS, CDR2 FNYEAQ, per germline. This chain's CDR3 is CASSHEQGTEAFF. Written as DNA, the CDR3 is TGTGCCAGCAGCCATGAACAGGGGACTGAAGCTTTCTTT.

CDR3 loop: CASSLDREDRETQYF. CDR3 bases: TGTGCCAGCAGCTTGGACAGGGAAGACCGAGAGACCCAGTACTTC. J is TRBJ2-5 and V is TRBV9, with 8 bases identical to TRBD1. CDR1 is SGDLS and CDR2 is YYNGEE in the germline V gene. The length of the CDR3 is 15 residues. After removal of 4 bases from V and 4 bases from J, the junction contained 9 bases not matched to a gene.